This entry lists 11 T cell receptor beta chains sequenced from one sample in a study of T cells in Graves' hyperthyroidism and ophthalmopathy. RNA transcripts gave rise to amplified TCR beta CDR3 regions. First-round RT-PCR with HTBI primers amplified the TCR CDR3 region. MiXCR, applied by TCRdb to the multiplex PCR reads, yields one record per CDR3 protein. The repertoire holds about 210,000 distinct CDR3 sequences, with roughly a sixth as singletons. The sample taken for sequencing was blood. Receptor source: a middle-aged man with Graves' hyperthyroidism.

The rearrangement links TRBV20-1 to TRBJ1-2; weak D call: TRBD1 (5 bases). Germline values: CDR1 DFQATT, CDR2 SNEGSKA (reference sequence). Deletions cut 6 bases from V and 8 bases from J, with 19 bases between. The CDR3 is made up of 13 amino acids. The CDR3 reads CSANLGAQLGYTF. The CDR3 coding sequence is TGCAGTGCCAACCTAGGGGCGCAGCTCGGCTACACCTTC.

Ten or more counts support this clonotype. One end of the junction varies from germline; a read error may be responsible. This chain connects TRBV18 to TRBJ2-5; tentatively, D is TRBD1 (5 bases). CDR3 size: 12 residues. CDR1 and CDR2 (germline): KGHSH, LQKENI. In DNA form, the CDR3 reads TGTGCCAACTCACCAGGGCGGGAGACCCAGTACTTC. Its protein is CANSPGRETQYF.

The chain links TRBV20-1 to TRBJ2-7, with D possibly being TRBD2 (6 bases). The germline V and J ends were trimmed by 1 base and 4 bases, with 8 bases remaining between them. This CDR3 comprises 12 residues. CDR1 and CDR2 from the germline V gene are DFQATT and SNEGSKA (reference sequence). CDR3 DNA: TGCAGTGCTAGAGTAGGAGGGTACGAGCAGTACTTC. This gives the protein CSARVGGYEQYF.

The chain has TRBV12-3 or TRBV12-4 and TRBJ2-2; tentatively, D is TRBD2 (6 bases). V was trimmed by 7 bases and J by 2 bases, leaving 11 bases between them. The length of the CDR3 is 14 residues. In DNA, the CDR3 is TGTGCCAGCACCGGGAGTTTAAACACCGGGGAGCTGTTTTTT. Its protein is CASTGSLNTGELFF.

This clonotype was seen a few times. The chain is built from TRBV7-2 and TRBJ1-3; no firm D call. V was pared by 6 bases and J by 6 bases, with 6 bases between. From germline, CDR1 is SGHTA and CDR2 FQGNSA. The CDR3 spans 11 residues. As DNA, the CDR3 is TGTGCCAGCAGGATACTAAACACCATATATTTT. Its protein is CASRILNTIYF.

This clonotype occurred many times. CDR3 sequence: CASRTGQETQYF. The CDR3 bases are TGTGCCAGCAGAACAGGGCAAGAGACCCAGTACTTC. V and J are TRBV6-1 and TRBJ2-5, with a tentative D call TRBD1 (6 bases). V was cut by 6 bases and J by 2 bases, with 7 bases left in between. CDR3 length: 12 residues. Germline V CDR1 and CDR2: MNHNS, SASEGT.

The sample holds many counts of this clonotype. The gene calls are TRBV12-5 and TRBJ2-3; D is uncertain. Germline V lookup: CDR1 LGHNT, CDR2 FRNRAP. The V and J ends lost 3 bases and 0 bases respectively, with 13 bases between them. The CDR3 totals 16 residues. CDR3 bases: TGTGCTAGTGGTTTCTGGGCCGGTGCTAGCACAGATACGCAGTATTTT. Translated: CASGFWAGASTDTQYF.

This clonotype was detected only a few times. V is TRBV10-3 and J is TRBJ2-5; the D is unclear. This CDR3 comprises 13 residues. V lost 6 bases and J lost 1, with 9 bases in between. CDR1 ENHRY and CDR2 SYGVKD come from the germline V gene. CDR3 coding DNA: TGTGCCATCAGAGTGGGGTCCCAAGAGACCCAGTACTTC. Its translation: CAIRVGSQETQYF.

The chain uses TRBV7-2 and TRBJ2-1; no reliable D call. In germline, CDR1 is SGHTA, CDR2 FQGNSA. V lost 4 bases, J lost 2 bases, and 15 bases lay in between. The CDR3 extends over 16 amino acids. CDR3 coding DNA: TGTGCCAGCAGCTCCTCCCCCTCGGTTACCTACAATGAGCAGTTCTTC. Its translation is CASSSSPSVTYNEQFF.

The CDR3 here is CASRSGDNEQFF. In DNA form, the CDR3 reads TGCGCCAGCAGATCCGGGGACAATGAGCAGTTCTTC. The chain is built from TRBV5-1 and TRBJ2-1; D possibly corresponds to TRBD2 (5 bases). The CDR3 contains 12 residues. The V end lost 5 bases, the J end lost 5 bases, and 8 bases lay between the germline ends. Germline CDR1 and CDR2: SGHRS and YFSETQ.

To note about this clonotype: A read error is possible here, since a much larger clone lies one base away. V gene TRBV5-1 combines with J gene TRBJ2-7; 9 nucleotides line up with TRBD2. V gave up 2 bases and J gave up 6 bases; unmatched junction bases: 9. Germline V gives CDR1 SGHRS, CDR2 YFSETQ. The CDR3 runs 15 residues. CDR3 nucleotides: TGCGCCAGCAGCTTCAAAAGCGGGAGGCTCTGCGAGCAGTACTTC. Its translation is CASSFKSGRLCEQYF.